The 32 T cell receptor beta chains below come from one sample, sequenced in a study of blood T cell repertoires in COVID-19. Profiling relied on immunoSEQ multiplex PCR, and the TCRdb table lists in-frame clones only, not all of them. The data contain 300,000 to 450,000 clones, around 87% of them singletons. Sequencing was carried out using PBMCs or T cells enriched from blood (not recorded which). The receptors come from a man aged 35 to 55 in a cohort exposed to, infected with or recovered from COVID-19 (not recorded which).

The V call is TRBV29-1, the J call TRBJ1-4, with a tentative D call TRBD1 (6 bases). The CDR3 spans 14 residues. Germline V gene data show CDR1 as SQVTM and CDR2 as ANQGSEA. V lost 3 bases to trimming and J lost 5 bases, with 13 bases between them. CDR3 sequence (DNA): TGCAGCGTTGACACAGGGAGACCCAATGAAAAACTGTTTTTT. Its translation is CSVDTGRPNEKLFF.

This clone was seen a single time. The rearrangement links TRBV28 to TRBJ1-6; no clear D. Germline V gene data show CDR1 as MDHEN and CDR2 as SYDVKM. The CDR3 runs to 11 residues. The ends were cut back, 7 bases at V and 6 bases at J, with 4 bases in the middle. CDR3 sequence (DNA): TGTGCCAGCACCCGTAATTCACCCCTCCACTTT. Translated: CASTRNSPLHF.

The V call is TRBV3-1 (or the pseudogene TRBV3-2), the J call TRBJ1-3; D ambiguous. V lost 3 bases to trimming and J lost 0 bases, with 12 bases between them. The CDR3 is made up of 16 amino acids. Per the germline V gene, CDR1 is LGHDT and CDR2 is YNNKEL (reference sequence). CDR3: CASSHGSGSSGNTIYF. The DNA for the CDR3 is TGTGCCAGCAGCCATGGGAGTGGGAGCTCTGGAAACACCATATATTTT.

CDR3 in amino acids: CASSLISSGRTGELFF. CDR3 nucleotide sequence: TGCGCCAGCAGCTTGATTTCGAGCGGACGAACCGGGGAGCTGTTTTTT. The V call is TRBV5-1, the J call TRBJ2-2; possible D gene TRBD2, 5 bases. V was shortened by 1 base and J by 5 bases, with 15 bases between the two germline ends. The CDR3 is 16 residues long. Germline loops: CDR1 SGHRS, CDR2 YFSETQ.

This chain joins TRBV12-5 and TRBJ2-2; TRBD1 agrees at 10 bases. Germline trimming cut 0 bases from V and 6 bases from J; bases unmatched to any gene: 7. The germline CDR1 and CDR2 sequences are LGHNT and FRNRAP. The CDR3 loop spans 17 amino acids. The CDR3 region has the DNA TGTGCTAGTGGTTTGGTACTGGGACAGGGGTTCGCCGGGGAGCTGTTTTTT. Translating it yields CASGLVLGQGFAGELFF.

This chain connects TRBV29-1 to TRBJ2-2; D not resolved. CDR1 is SQVTM and CDR2 is ANQGSEA in the germline V gene. The CDR3 extends over 14 amino acids. V lost 4 bases to trimming and J lost 2 bases, with 11 bases between them. The CDR3 is CSVANIHNTGELFF. CDR3 DNA: TGCAGCGTTGCGAACATACATAACACCGGGGAGCTGTTTTTT.

This chain connects TRBV19 to TRBJ2-5, with a weak D call TRBD1 (5 bases). The V end was cut by 5 bases, the J end by 2 bases, with 9 bases between. Germline V gene data show CDR1 as LNHDA and CDR2 as SQIVND (reference sequence). This CDR3 spans 13 amino acids. The CDR3 coding sequence is TGTGCCAGTAGTGCCACAGGTCAAGAGACCCAGTACTTC. It yields the protein CASSATGQETQYF.

The rearrangement uses TRBV28 and TRBJ1-1; possible D gene TRBD1, 5 bases. CDR3 length: 12 residues. Trimming cost V 6 bases and J 13 bases, with 18 bases left between them. CDR1 MDHEN and CDR2 SYDVKM come from the germline V gene. CDR3 region: CASRSLTERGFF. Here the CDR3 DNA reads TGTGCCAGCAGATCACTGACAGAAAGGGGTTTCTTT.

The chain carries TRBV24-1 and TRBJ2-3; 9 bases line up with TRBD2. The V segment lost 4 bases and the J segment 5 bases; nucleotides outside the gene matches: 6. CDR3 length equals 15 residues. The germline CDR1 and CDR2 sequences are KGHDR and SFDVKD. The chain's CDR3 is CATSEGGRAIDTQYF. Here the CDR3 DNA reads TGTGCCACCAGTGAGGGCGGGAGGGCCATAGATACGCAGTATTTT.

V usage is TRBV4-2 and J usage is TRBJ2-5; TRBD2 agrees at 13 bases. With 4 bases clipped from V and 2 bases from J, the junction kept 7 bases outside the gene matches. The CDR3 totals 17 residues. Germline CDR1 is LGHNA and CDR2 is YNFKEQ. The CDR3 sequence: CASSPGTSGIRQETQYF. The CDR3 region has the DNA TGTGCCAGCAGCCCAGGGACTAGCGGGATTCGGCAAGAGACCCAGTACTTC.

The V gene is TRBV3-1 (or the pseudogene TRBV3-2), the J gene TRBJ2-1; 10 bases are a match to TRBD1. CDR1 LGHDT and CDR2 YNNKEL come from the germline V gene (reference sequence). J gave up 7 bases and V 2 bases, and 5 bases lay outside the gene matches. CDR3 length: 15 amino acids. CDR3 bases: TGTGCCAGCAGCCAACGGGACAGGGGTGTTAATGAGCAGTTCTTC. Translated, it gives CASSQRDRGVNEQFF.

V is TRBV7-9 and J is TRBJ1-2; D not resolved. CDR3 size: 13 residues. Germline CDR1 SEHNR, CDR2 FQNEAQ (reference sequence). V was clipped by 1 base and J by 11 bases, with 14 bases between them. This CDR3 reads CASSLGPVRGYTF. The CDR3 DNA reads TGTGCCAGCAGCTTAGGGCCAGTGAGAGGGTACACCTTC.

The chain combines TRBV6-5 with TRBJ1-2; D call uncertain. The CDR3 runs 16 residues. CDR1 is MNHEY and CDR2 is SVGAGI in the germline V gene. Deletions cut 2 bases from V and 0 bases from J, with 13 bases between. CDR3 bases: TGTGCCAGCAGTTACAAGGCGTCAGGATCTAACTATGGCTACACCTTC. It specifies CASSYKASGSNYGYTF.

The V and J genes are TRBV19 and TRBJ1-1; TRBD1 aligns across 7 bases. This CDR3 has 15 residues. Germline V CDR1 and CDR2: LNHDA, SQIVND (reference sequence). The trim removed 5 bases at V and 3 bases at J, leaving 9 bases unmatched. Written as DNA, the CDR3 is TGTGCCAGTAGTGAAAGACAGGGCAGGGACACTGAAGCTTTCTTT. This encodes CASSERQGRDTEAFF.

The rearrangement joins TRBV3-1 (or the pseudogene TRBV3-2) to TRBJ1-2; D is perhaps TRBD1 (6 bases). V lost 8 bases and J 1 base, leaving 17 bases between the germline ends. CDR3 size: 15 residues. Germline-derived CDR1 and CDR2 are LGHDT and YNNKEL (reference sequence). CDR3 protein: CASGPRGGGNYGYTF. The DNA for the CDR3 is TGTGCCAGCGGGCCTAGGGGGGGTGGTAACTATGGCTACACCTTC.

The chain uses TRBV20-1 and TRBJ2-7, with 8 bases matching TRBD2. V lost 3 bases to trimming and J lost 3 bases; unmatched junction nucleotides: 7. Germline assignment: CDR1 DFQATT and CDR2 SNEGSKA (reference sequence). The CDR3 has 14 amino acids. CDR3 bases: TGCAGTGCTAGTCCCGGGACTAGAAGCTACGAGCAGTACTTC. Its translation is CSASPGTRSYEQYF.

A single count supports this clone. V usage is TRBV19 and J usage is TRBJ2-7, with 7 bases matching TRBD2. Germline CDR1 LNHDA, CDR2 SQIVND (reference sequence). Trimming took 1 base from V and 2 from J; bases not matched to a gene: 5. The CDR3 is made up of 15 amino acids. CDR3 DNA sequence: TGTGCCAGTAGTATAGGCGGGAGTGGCACCTACGAGCAGTACTTC. Residues: CASSIGGSGTYEQYF.

The rearrangement links TRBV7-8 to TRBJ1-2; TRBD1 matches at 8 bases. This CDR3 contains 16 residues. The trim removed 2 bases at V and 4 bases at J, leaving 9 bases unmatched. Germline CDR1 reads SGHVS; CDR2 reads FQNEAQ. CDR3 in DNA: TGTGCCAGCAGCTTATCCGCCCCGGGACAGGTCTATGGCTACACCTTC. Translated, it gives CASSLSAPGQVYGYTF.

This chain joins TRBV18 and TRBJ1-3; D gene unclear. CDR1 and CDR2 from the germline V gene are KGHSH and LQKENI. CDR3 length: 15 residues. V lost 3 bases and J lost 4, with 13 bases in between. CDR3 nucleotides: TGTGCCAGCTCACCCCGGGGTGTGGACGGAAACACCATATATTTT. This codes for CASSPRGVDGNTIYF.

The chain has TRBV6-5 and TRBJ2-7, with unresolved D. The ends were cut back, 6 bases at V and 1 base at J, with 16 bases in the middle. The CDR3 extends over 15 amino acids. Germline assignment: CDR1 MNHEY and CDR2 SVGAGI. The CDR3 nucleotides are TGTGCCAGCAGCTCTCCCTCTTTTCAGTCCTACGAGCAGTACTTC. Translation: CASSSPSFQSYEQYF.

This chain links TRBV6-5 with TRBJ1-1; D is perhaps TRBD1 (6 bases). The CDR3 totals 13 residues. CDR1 and CDR2 from the germline V gene are MNHEY and SVGAGI. Trimming took 0 bases from V and 8 from J, leaving 10 bases between them. CDR3 coding DNA: TGTGCCAGCAGTTACTCTTCTGGACAGGAAGCTTTCTTT. The encoded protein is CASSYSSGQEAFF.

This sequence joins TRBV6-5 and TRBJ1-1; TRBD1 is a possible D gene (5 bases). The CDR3 is 14 residues long. Trimming removed 5 bases from V and 5 bases from J, with 15 bases in between. Germline CDR1 reads MNHEY; CDR2 reads SVGAGI. The CDR3 spells CASSPGDRGTEAFF. For the CDR3, the DNA is TGTGCCAGCAGTCCGGGGGACCGAGGGACTGAAGCTTTCTTT.

The CDR3 reads CASSIRDMYNEQFF. The CDR3 coding sequence is TGTGCCAGCAGCATCCGGGACATGTACAATGAGCAGTTCTTC. The chain carries TRBV9 and TRBJ2-1; perhaps TRBD1 as D (6 bases). CDR1 is SGDLS and CDR2 is YYNGEE in the germline V gene. The ends were cut back, 4 bases at V and 4 bases at J, with 12 bases in the middle. The CDR3 loop spans 14 amino acids.

The chain combines TRBV7-3 with TRBJ1-2; D is possibly TRBD1 (5 bases). Between the trimmed V and J ends, which lost 9 bases and 0 bases, there was a span of 20 bases. This CDR3 spans 16 amino acids. Germline-derived CDR1 and CDR2 are SGHTA and FQGTGA. DNA of the CDR3: TGTGCCAGTAGAAACAAGGGGCTTTTAACTAACTATGGCTACACCTTC. Encoded protein: CASRNKGLLTNYGYTF.

The chain couples TRBV28 to TRBJ1-6, with 11 bases fitting TRBD1. This CDR3 is 15 amino acids long. Looked up from germline, CDR1 is MDHEN and CDR2 is SYDVKM. The V segment lost 4 bases and the J segment 7 bases; nucleotides outside the gene matches: 3. The CDR3 reads CASSYGQGANSPLHF. CDR3 nucleotides: TGTGCCAGCAGTTACGGACAGGGGGCAAATTCACCCCTCCACTTT.

This chain links TRBV19 with TRBJ1-1; no firm D call. Germline loops: CDR1 LNHDA, CDR2 SQIVND (reference sequence). Deletions cut 0 bases from V and 0 bases from J, with 14 bases between. The CDR3 has 17 amino acids. CDR3 in amino acids: CASSIEGVGYMNTEAFF. CDR3 DNA sequence: TGTGCCAGTAGTATAGAGGGAGTCGGGTATATGAACACTGAAGCTTTCTTT.

The J gene is TRBJ1-1, the V gene TRBV3-1 (or the pseudogene TRBV3-2); no clear D. Trimming removed 1 base from V and 4 bases from J, with 10 bases in between. CDR1 is LGHDT and CDR2 is YNNKEL in the germline V gene (reference sequence). This CDR3 has 14 residues. The CDR3 DNA reads as TGTGCCAGCAGCCAAGGAATAGGAGCCACTGAAGCTTTCTTT. Amino acid sequence: CASSQGIGATEAFF.

The CDR3 DNA is TGCGCCAGCAGCTTGGAAGCGAATAGAGGCAATCAGCCCCAGCATTTT. Encoded protein: CASSLEANRGNQPQHF. The chain recombines TRBV5-1 with TRBJ1-5, with D hard to call. This CDR3 spans 16 amino acids. The V end lost 0 bases, the J end lost 2 bases, and 12 bases lay between the germline ends. The V gene's germline CDR1 is SGHRS and CDR2 YFSETQ. Complete variable domain (other parts from reference TRBV5-1 and TRBJ1-5): KAGVTQTPRYLIKTRGQQVTLSCSPISGHRSVSWYQQTPGQGLQFLFEYFSETQRNKGNFPGRFSGRQFSNSRSEMNVSTLELGDSALYLCASSLEANRGNQPQHFGDGTRLSIL.

The chain links TRBV4-2 to TRBJ1-6, with 8 bases aligning to TRBD1. The germline V gene encodes CDR1 LGHNA and CDR2 YNFKEQ. The junction had 5 bases not matched to a gene; V was cut back by 4 bases and J by 9 bases. The CDR3 is 14 residues long. The CDR3 loop is CASSLGQGGSPLHF. CDR3 coding DNA: TGTGCCAGCAGCCTTGGACAGGGAGGTTCACCCCTCCACTTT.

V usage is TRBV5-4 and J usage is TRBJ1-4; D gene uncertain. There are 15 residues in the CDR3. Germline V CDR1 and CDR2: SGHNT, YYREEE (reference sequence). Between the trimmed V and J ends, which lost 0 bases and 8 bases, there was a span of 14 bases. Here the CDR3 DNA reads TGTGCCAGCAGCTTGGATTCCCGGGATGGGGAAAAACTGTTTTTT. It yields the protein CASSLDSRDGEKLFF.

This chain links TRBV27 with TRBJ1-5, with 7 bases that match TRBD1. J was trimmed by 7 bases and V by 0 bases; bases with no gene match: 3. This CDR3 has 14 residues. Germline CDR1 is MNHEY and CDR2 is SMNVEV (reference sequence). For the CDR3, the DNA is TGTGCCAGCAGTTTATCCTACAGGGGCCAGCCCCAGCATTTT. Its protein is CASSLSYRGQPQHF.

Turning to this clone: This CDR3 is also generated by other DNA sequences in the sample. This chain links TRBV5-1 with TRBJ1-1, with TRBD1 identical over 11 bases. Trimming cost V 4 bases and J 0 bases; bases outside gene matches: 5. Germline loops: CDR1 SGHRS, CDR2 YFSETQ. CDR3 length: 16 amino acids. CDR3 DNA: TGCGCCAGCAGCCTGCGGACAGGGGGCATGAACACTGAAGCTTTCTTT. Protein: CASSLRTGGMNTEAFF. Variable domain in full (rest from reference TRBV5-1 and TRBJ1-1): KAGVTQTPRYLIKTRGQQVTLSCSPISGHRSVSWYQQTPGQGLQFLFEYFSETQRNKGNFPGRFSGRQFSNSRSEMNVSTLELGDSALYLCASSLRTGGMNTEAFFGQGTRLTVV.